Shown below are 21 T cell receptor beta chains from a single sample sequenced in a study of blood T cell repertoires in COVID-19. The data were produced by immunoSEQ multiplex PCR, yet TCRdb's version contains in-frame clones alone and is incomplete. The sample holds about 490,000 clones, 75% to 90% seen once. Sequenced input: peripheral blood. All receptors come from a human donor in a cohort sampled during active COVID-19.

This chain links TRBV29-1 with TRBJ1-1; maybe TRBD1 (6 bases). Looked up from germline, CDR1 is SQVTM and CDR2 is ANQGSEA. Trimming left V 6 bases short and J 3 bases short, with 20 bases between. The CDR3 is made up of 15 amino acids. Here the CDR3 DNA reads TGCAGCGTAAGCAGGGCAGGGGCCGGGGACACTGAAGCTTTCTTT. It encodes CSVSRAGAGDTEAFF.

The V call is TRBV12-3 or TRBV12-4, the J call TRBJ2-7, with D possibly matching TRBD2 (6 bases). V dropped 6 bases and J dropped 1 base, with 10 bases sitting between them. This CDR3 comprises 13 residues. This CDR3 is CASSPSASYEQYF. In DNA, the CDR3 is TGTGCCAGCAGCCCTAGCGCTTCCTACGAGCAGTACTTC.

This chain joins TRBV29-1 and TRBJ2-1, with TRBD2 matching over 8 bases. Germline V gene sequence: CDR1 SQVTM, CDR2 ANQGSEA. Trimming took 2 bases from V and 7 from J; bases not matched to a gene: 7. The CDR3 covers 14 residues. This chain's CDR3 is CSVENPAGVNEQFF. In nucleotides, the CDR3 is TGCAGCGTTGAAAATCCAGCGGGGGTTAATGAGCAGTTCTTC.

This chain connects TRBV5-1 to TRBJ1-6; no clear D gene. The germline V gene has CDR1 SGHRS and CDR2 YFSETQ. V was clipped by 0 bases and J by 4 bases, with 11 bases between them. There are 16 residues in the CDR3. The chain's CDR3 is CASSLEGGKYNSPLHF. The CDR3, as DNA: TGCGCCAGCAGCTTGGAGGGAGGAAAGTATAATTCACCCCTCCACTTT.

This chain links TRBV5-1 with TRBJ2-1; D is unclear. CDR1 SGHRS and CDR2 YFSETQ come from the germline V gene. The V gene lost 0 bases and the J gene lost 2 bases, with 12 bases spanning the gap. The CDR3 totals 16 residues. The CDR3 DNA sequence: TGCGCCAGCAGCTTGGCCCGCAGGCCCGCCTACAATGAGCAGTTCTTC. Translated: CASSLARRPAYNEQFF.

The chain has TRBV5-1 and TRBJ1-4; no firm D call. Germline assignment: CDR1 SGHRS and CDR2 YFSETQ. The CDR3 is made up of 13 amino acids. Trimming took off 4 bases at V and 8 bases at J, with 12 bases between the two ends. This CDR3 reads CASSGGLREKLFF. The CDR3 nucleotides read TGCGCCAGCAGCGGAGGACTCCGGGAAAAACTGTTTTTT.

This chain links TRBV19 with TRBJ1-2; the match to TRBD1 covers 11 bases. The CDR3 is made up of 14 amino acids. Germline trimming cut 10 bases from V and 6 bases from J; bases unmatched to any gene: 10. The germline CDR1 and CDR2 sequences are LNHDA and SQIVND (reference sequence). CDR3 sequence: CATSEGQGVHGYTF. The CDR3 nucleotides are TGTGCCACCTCGGAGGGACAGGGGGTACATGGCTACACCTTC.

CDR3 DNA: TGTGCCACCAGCAGAGACGACAGCAGTGCCTACGAGCAGTACTTC. It yields the protein CATSRDDSSAYEQYF. This sequence joins TRBV15 and TRBJ2-7, with a weak D call TRBD1 (5 bases). Germline CDR1 and CDR2: LNHNV and YYDKDF (reference sequence). V lost 0 bases, J lost 2 bases, and 11 bases lay in between. CDR3 length: 15 amino acids.

This rearrangement joins TRBV6-1 to TRBJ1-2, with D unclear. Trimming removed 2 bases from V and 9 bases from J, with 7 bases in between. Germline CDR1 and CDR2: MNHNS and SASEGT. The CDR3 has 11 residues. In DNA form, the CDR3 reads TGTGCCAGCAGTGAACGGTATAGCTACACCTTC. Protein: CASSERYSYTF.

This chain links TRBV10-3 with TRBJ2-7; D remains unclear. The CDR3 totals 16 residues. V lost 0 bases, J lost 1 base, and 13 bases lay in between. Germline V gene sequence: CDR1 ENHRY, CDR2 SYGVKD. CDR3 sequence reads: CAISESGGGLSYEQYF. The CDR3 nucleotides read TGTGCCATCAGTGAGTCGGGTGGCGGCCTTTCCTACGAGCAGTACTTC.

V usage is TRBV27 and J usage is TRBJ2-2, with 7 positions matching TRBD2. CDR1 is MNHEY and CDR2 is SMNVEV in the germline V gene (reference sequence). This CDR3 region has 17 residues. V shed 6 bases and J 0 bases; nucleotides not matched to a gene: 10. CDR3 DNA: TGTGCCAGCAGCTTGAAGGTGGGAGGGGCGAACACCGGGGAGCTGTTTTTT. Translation gives CASSLKVGGANTGELFF.

The count of this clone is one. The J gene is TRBJ2-7, the V gene TRBV11-1; the D gene is possibly TRBD1 (5 bases). Germline V gene lookup returns CDR1 SGHAT and CDR2 FQDESV (reference sequence). This CDR3 contains 13 residues. V gave up 5 bases and J gave up 4 bases, with 12 bases separating them. As DNA, the CDR3 is TGTGCCAGCAGCCGGTCAGGACAATACGAGCAGTACTTC. Translated: CASSRSGQYEQYF. The complete variable domain, with remaining parts taken from reference TRBV11-1 and TRBJ2-7, reads EAEVAQSPRYKITEKSQAVAFWCDPISGHATLYWYRQILGQGPELLVQFQDESVVDDSQLPKDRFSAERLKGVDSTLKIQPAELGDSAMYLCASSRSGQYEQYFGPGTRLTVT.

V is TRBV9 and J is TRBJ1-6; D gene uncertain. In germline, CDR1 is SGDLS, CDR2 YYNGEE. CDR3 size: 14 residues. V lost 0 bases and J 9 bases, leaving 10 bases between the germline ends. CDR3 amino acids: CASSVGGNISPLHF. CDR3 nucleotides: TGTGCCAGCAGCGTAGGAGGGAATATTTCACCCCTCCACTTT.

This clone was detected a few times. The rearrangement uses TRBV19 and TRBJ1-5, with D hard to call. V gave up 7 bases and J gave up 6 bases, with 19 bases separating them. The CDR3 is 15 residues long. The germline gives CDR1 LNHDA, CDR2 SQIVND (reference sequence). The CDR3 sequence: CASTSRGYDGQPQHF. CDR3 DNA: TGTGCCAGTACATCTCGAGGGTACGACGGTCAGCCCCAGCATTTT.

In this sample, this clone turned up many times. This chain's CDR3 is CASSFGRGQPQHF. In DNA, the CDR3 is TGTGCCAGCAGTTTCGGGCGGGGGCAGCCCCAGCATTTT. The genes are TRBV12-3 or TRBV12-4 and TRBJ1-5, with D perhaps TRBD1 (5 bases). V was shortened by 3 bases and J by 7 bases, with 10 bases between the two germline ends. The CDR3 length is 13 residues.

The chain couples TRBV5-5 to TRBJ2-7; 8 nucleotides align to TRBD2. The CDR3 is 17 residues long. The V and J ends lost 4 bases and 3 bases, in that order; junction bases with no gene match: 15. Germline CDR1 reads SGHKS; CDR2 reads YYEKEE (reference sequence). CDR3: CASSPSGGSPINYEQYF. The CDR3 bases are TGTGCCAGCAGCCCCAGCGGGGGTAGCCCCATAAACTACGAGCAGTACTTC.

This chain links TRBV7-9 with TRBJ2-7; the D gene is possibly TRBD2 (5 bases). Germline lookup yields CDR1 SEHNR and CDR2 FQNEAQ (reference sequence). V was clipped by 5 bases and J by 7 bases, with 21 bases between them. The CDR3 covers 15 residues. In nucleotides, the CDR3 is TGTGCCAGCAGCGCCCCGGGAACCAACATAAAGGAGCAGTACTTC. Protein: CASSAPGTNIKEQYF.

This clone turned up a few times. Other DNA sequences in this sample translate to the same CDR3. The chain employs TRBV5-1 and TRBJ1-1; D possibly corresponds to TRBD1 (5 bases). V lost 2 bases and J lost 1, with 9 bases in between. This CDR3 has 14 residues. CDR1 and CDR2 (germline): SGHRS, YFSETQ. CDR3 region: CASSFYQGNTEAFF. CDR3 coding DNA: TGCGCCAGCAGCTTTTATCAGGGGAACACTGAAGCTTTCTTT.

V and J are TRBV10-3 and TRBJ1-2; 8 nucleotides match TRBD1. The CDR3 length is 16 residues. J gave up 5 bases and V 4 bases, and 12 bases lay outside the gene matches. Germline V lookup: CDR1 ENHRY, CDR2 SYGVKD. The CDR3 DNA sequence: TGTGCCATCAGTGGGGAAGACAGGGGCATTTGGTATGGCTACACCTTC. Protein sequence: CAISGEDRGIWYGYTF.

The chain uses TRBV5-6 and TRBJ1-6; D is uncertain. Trimming stripped 0 bases from V and 0 bases from J, with 10 bases between. The CDR3 length is 17 residues. Germline V gene sequence: CDR1 SGHDT, CDR2 YYEEEE. The CDR3 loop is CASSLGPRSSYNSPLHF. In nucleotides, the CDR3 is TGTGCCAGCAGCTTGGGGCCTAGGAGCTCCTATAATTCACCCCTCCACTTT.

The chain links TRBV9 to TRBJ1-1; the match to TRBD1 covers 7 bases. The CDR3 has 15 residues. Germline loops: CDR1 SGDLS, CDR2 YYNGEE. The V gene end was trimmed by 0 bases and the J gene end by 0 bases; junction bases not matched to a gene: 2. CDR3 in DNA: TGTGCCAGCAGCGTAGATACAGGGGTGAACACTGAAGCTTTCTTT. This encodes CASSVDTGVNTEAFF.